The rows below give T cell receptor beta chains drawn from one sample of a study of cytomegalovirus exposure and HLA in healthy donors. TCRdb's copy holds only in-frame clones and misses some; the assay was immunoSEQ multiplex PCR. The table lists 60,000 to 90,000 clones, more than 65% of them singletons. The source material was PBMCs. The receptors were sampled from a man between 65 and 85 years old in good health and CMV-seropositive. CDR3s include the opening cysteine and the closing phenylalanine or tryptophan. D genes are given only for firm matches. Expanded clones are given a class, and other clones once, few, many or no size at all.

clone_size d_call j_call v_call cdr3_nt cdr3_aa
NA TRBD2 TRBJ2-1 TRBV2 TGTGCCAGCAGGTCCGCGGGAGATAGCTACAATGAGCAGTTCTTC CASRSAGDSYNEQFF
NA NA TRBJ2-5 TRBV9 TGTGCCAGCAGCGGTAGCGGAGCTGGGGGGGAGACCCAGTACTTC CASSGSGAGGETQYF
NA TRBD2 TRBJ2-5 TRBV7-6 TGTGCCAGCAGTCCTAGCGGGAGAGAGACCCAGTACTTC CASSPSGRETQYF
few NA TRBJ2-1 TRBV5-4 TGTGCCAGCAGCTTCTCGAGGGACAATGAGCAGTTCTTC CASSFSRDNEQFF
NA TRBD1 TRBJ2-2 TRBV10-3 TGTGCCTCCAGGACAGGGCGAACCGGGGAGCTGTTTTTT CASRTGRTGELFF
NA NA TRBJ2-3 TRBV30 TGTGCCTGGAGTGTATTCAGGGTGGCAGATACGCAGTATTTT CAWSVFRVADTQYF
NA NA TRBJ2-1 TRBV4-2 TGTGCCAGCAGCCAAGGTGGCATCAACTCCTACAATGAGCAGTTCTTC CASSQGGINSYNEQFF
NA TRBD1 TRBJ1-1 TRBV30 TGTGCCTGGAGTATAAGGATGGGGACAGGGTCCACTGAAGCTTTCTTT CAWSIRMGTGSTEAFF
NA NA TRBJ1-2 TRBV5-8 TGTGCCAGCAGCTTAAGGGGGTACTATGGCTACACCTTC CASSLRGYYGYTF
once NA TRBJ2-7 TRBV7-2 TGTGCCAGCAGCTTAATCGGTCTAGCTGTTGACTACGAGCAGTACTTC CASSLIGLAVDYEQYF
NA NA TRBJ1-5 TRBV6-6 TGTGCCAGCAGTTACATAGAACTGGATCAGCCCCAGCATTTT CASSYIELDQPQHF
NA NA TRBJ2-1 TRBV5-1 TGCGCCAGCAGCTTACAGGGAGCCCTGACCTACAATGAGCAGTTCTTC CASSLQGALTYNEQFF
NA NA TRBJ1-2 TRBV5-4 TGTGCCAGCAGCTTGGGGTCGGGGATGGGGAACTATGGCTACACCTTC CASSLGSGMGNYGYTF
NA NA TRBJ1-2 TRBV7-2 TGTGCCAGCAGCTCAAGGGAGACTGGCTACACCTTC CASSSRETGYTF
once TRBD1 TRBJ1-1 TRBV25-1 TGTGCCAGCAGTGCCCCGGGACAGACGAACACTGAAGCTTTCTTT CASSAPGQTNTEAFF
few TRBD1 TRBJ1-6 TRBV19 TGTGCCAGTAGTATAGGGGCAGGGGGTGGTTCACCCCTCCACTTT CASSIGAGGGSPLHF
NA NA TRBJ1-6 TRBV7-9 TGTGCCAGCAGCTCCTCGGGGGTTTCACCCCTCCACTTT CASSSSGVSPLHF
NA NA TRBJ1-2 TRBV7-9 TGTGCCAGCAGCCAGGTCGGCTATGGCTACACCTTC CASSQVGYGYTF
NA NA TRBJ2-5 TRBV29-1 TGCAGCGTTACTGGACAGTGGGGAGAGACCCAGTACTTC CSVTGQWGETQYF
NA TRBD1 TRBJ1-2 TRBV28 TGTGCCAGCAGTGAGACAGGGTATGGCTACACCTTC CASSETGYGYTF
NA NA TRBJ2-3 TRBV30 TGTGCCTGGCGTTCAAGGGGGTTCACAGATACGCAGTATTTT CAWRSRGFTDTQYF
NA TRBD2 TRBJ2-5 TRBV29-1 TGCAGCGTTGAAGATCGGGTAGCGGGGGGGCCCGGGGAGACCCAGTACTTC CSVEDRVAGGPGETQYF
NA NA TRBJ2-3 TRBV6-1 TGTGCCAGCTACGGACAGAAGACAGATACGCAGTATTTT CASYGQKTDTQYF
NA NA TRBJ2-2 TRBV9 TGTGCCAGCAGCTCTCCCCCCCGTCAGGGGAACACCGGGGAGCTGTTTTTT CASSSPPRQGNTGELFF
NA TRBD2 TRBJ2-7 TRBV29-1 TGCAGCGTTGAAGTCGGGGGGGGGTACGAGCAGTACTTC CSVEVGGGYEQYF
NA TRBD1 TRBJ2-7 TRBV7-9 TGTGCCAGCAGCTCGGACAGGGCGGTATCCTACGAGCAGTACTTC CASSSDRAVSYEQYF
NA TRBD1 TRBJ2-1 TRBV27 TGTGCCAGCTCTAACCCGAGGACAGGGGTACAGTTCTTC CASSNPRTGVQFF
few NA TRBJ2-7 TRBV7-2 TGTGCCAGCAGCTTAGGGCCCATCGAGCAGTACTTC CASSLGPIEQYF
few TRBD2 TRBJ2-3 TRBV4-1 TGCGCCAGCAGCCAAGAAACTAGCGGGAGTGGCGTGGATACGCAGTATTTT CASSQETSGSGVDTQYF
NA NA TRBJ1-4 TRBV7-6 TGTGCCAGCAGCTTCTCCGGGAGGGTAGACGAAAAACTGTTTTTT CASSFSGRVDEKLFF
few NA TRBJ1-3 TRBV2 TGTGCCAGCAGCCTAACTCGGGACACCATATATTTT CASSLTRDTIYF
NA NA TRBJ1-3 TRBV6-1 TGTGCCAGCATTAGGGGTGCTGGAAACACCATATATTTT CASIRGAGNTIYF
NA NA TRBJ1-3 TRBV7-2 TGTGCCAGCAGCCTACAAGACAACTCTGGAAACACCATATATTTT CASSLQDNSGNTIYF
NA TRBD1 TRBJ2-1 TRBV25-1 TGTGCCAGCAGTGGCTCCGGGACAGGGGTGCGGAATGAGCAGTTCTTC CASSGSGTGVRNEQFF
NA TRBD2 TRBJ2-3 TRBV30 TGTGCCTGGAGTCCCCTAGCGGGCCTCACAGATACGCAGTATTTT CAWSPLAGLTDTQYF
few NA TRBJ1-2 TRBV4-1 TGCGCCAGCAGCCAAGGACGACAGCTCTATGGCTACACCTTC CASSQGRQLYGYTF
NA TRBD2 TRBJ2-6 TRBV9 TGTGCCAGAAACCGCGGGGGCTCTGGGGCCAACGTCCTGACTTTC CARNRGGSGANVLTF
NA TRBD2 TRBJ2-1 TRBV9 TGTGCCAGCAGCGTAAGTGGGACTAGCTTGCATGAGCAGTTCTTC CASSVSGTSLHEQFF
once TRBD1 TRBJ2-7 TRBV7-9 TGTGCCAGCAGCTTAGGGGACAGGACCTACGAGCAGTACTTC CASSLGDRTYEQYF
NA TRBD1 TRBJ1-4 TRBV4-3 TGCGCCAGCAGCCAAGGACAGGGGGGGGAAAAACTGTTTTTT CASSQGQGGEKLFF
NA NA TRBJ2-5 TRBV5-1 TGCGCCAGCAGCTTGGTATCAGGCCAAGAGACCCAGTACTTC CASSLVSGQETQYF
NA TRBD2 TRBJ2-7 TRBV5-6 TGTGCCAGCAGCACGACGGGACTAGTGTACGAGCAGTACTTC CASSTTGLVYEQYF
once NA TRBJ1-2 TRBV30 TGTGCCTGGAGTCACAGGGATTCCTCTGGCTACACCTTC CAWSHRDSSGYTF
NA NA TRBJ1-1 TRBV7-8 TGTGCCAGCAGCCCCCAGGAGGGGACTGAAGCTTTCTTT CASSPQEGTEAFF
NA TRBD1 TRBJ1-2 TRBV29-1 TGCAGCGCCGGACAGGGGTATGGCTACACCTTC CSAGQGYGYTF
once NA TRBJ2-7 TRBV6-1 TGTGCCAGCATCGCGACAGACTCCTACGAGCAGTACTTC CASIATDSYEQYF
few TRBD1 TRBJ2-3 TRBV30 TGTGCCTGGAGTCCGGGACAGACAAGCACAGATACGCAGTATTTT CAWSPGQTSTDTQYF
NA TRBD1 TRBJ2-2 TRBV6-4 TGTGCCAGCAGGACAGGGTGGAACACCGGGGAGCTGTTTTTT CASRTGWNTGELFF
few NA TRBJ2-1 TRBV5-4 TGTGCCAGCAGCTTGGACTCAGGGACTTACAATGAGCAGTTCTTC CASSLDSGTYNEQFF
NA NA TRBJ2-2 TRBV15 TGTGCCACCAGCGACGGGAACGCGAACACCGGGGAGCTGTTTTTT CATSDGNANTGELFF
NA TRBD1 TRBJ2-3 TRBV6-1 TGTGCCATCCGTCGGGACAGAGTCACAGATACGCAGTATTTT CAIRRDRVTDTQYF
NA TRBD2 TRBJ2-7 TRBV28 TGTGCCAGCAGTTTAATAGCTAGCGGGCTCTACGAGCAGTACTTC CASSLIASGLYEQYF
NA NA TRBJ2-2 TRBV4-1 TGCGCCAGCAGCCAAGACCGGGAATGGGCGGCGAACACCGGGGAGCTGTTTTTT CASSQDREWAANTGELFF
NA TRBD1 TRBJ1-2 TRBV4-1 TGCGCCAGCAGCCCACAGGGGGACTATGGCTACACCTTC CASSPQGDYGYTF